This entry concerns a single TCR beta chain. Its specificity is unknown. This sample was included in a study of cytomegalovirus exposure and HLA in healthy donors. On the study more broadly: Inside one of the first data releases sat about 85 million unique TCRs taken from HLA-typed donors. Notes on the study in general: According to a later analysis, donors in an Asian-associated ancestry cluster reportedly had fewer N-insertions than the approximately 670-donor mean. Immune exposure information available was restricted to CMV serostatus. A later analysis revealed that TCR association rates differed between HLA loci, peaking at DRB1 and bottoming out at HLA-C.

With 60 Vbeta and 13 Jbeta primers, the PCR was carried out. Repertoires were generated with immunoSEQ multiplex PCR, while TCRdb's copy carries only in-frame clones and drops some. The table has some 180,000 clones, about 80% seen once; the top ten hold about 1.5%. Between the trimmed V and J ends, which lost 3 bases and 0 bases, there was a span of 9 bases. Germline values: CDR1 SGHNT, CDR2 YYREEE (reference sequence). The CDR3 is 15 amino acids. The TCR was taken from a man between 18 and 29 years old in good health and CMV-seronegative. This chain connects TRBV5-4 to TRBJ1-4, with D uncertain. Sequenced material: PBMCs. The CDR3 sequence is CASSSASATNEKLFF. CDR3 nucleotide sequence: TGTGCCAGCAGCTCAGCGAGCGCAACTAATGAAAAACTGTTTTTT.